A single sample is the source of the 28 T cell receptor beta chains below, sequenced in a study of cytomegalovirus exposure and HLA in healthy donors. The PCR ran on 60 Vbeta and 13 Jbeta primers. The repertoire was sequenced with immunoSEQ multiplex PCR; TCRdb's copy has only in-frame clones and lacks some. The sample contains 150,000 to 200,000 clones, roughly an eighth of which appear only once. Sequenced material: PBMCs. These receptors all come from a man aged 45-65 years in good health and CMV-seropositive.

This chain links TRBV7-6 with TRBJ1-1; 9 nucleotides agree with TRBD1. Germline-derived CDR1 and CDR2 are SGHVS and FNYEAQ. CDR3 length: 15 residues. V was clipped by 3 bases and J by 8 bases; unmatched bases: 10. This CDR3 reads CASSFPGQGPFEAFF. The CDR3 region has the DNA TGTGCCAGCAGCTTTCCGGGACAGGGCCCTTTCGAAGCTTTCTTT.

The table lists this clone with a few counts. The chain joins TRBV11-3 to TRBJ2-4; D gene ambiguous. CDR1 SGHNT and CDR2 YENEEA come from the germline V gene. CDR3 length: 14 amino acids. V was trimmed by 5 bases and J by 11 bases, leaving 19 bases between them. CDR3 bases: TGTGCCAGCAGCCCCGAGGCAGACCCTATGGTTCAGTACTTC. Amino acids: CASSPEADPMVQYF.

CDR3 protein: CASSLEVGGRGNEQYV. In nucleotides, the CDR3 is TGTGCCAGCAGCTTAGAAGTCGGGGGGCGCGGGAACGAGCAGTACGTC. The J gene is TRBJ2-7, the V gene TRBV7-9, with TRBD2 as a possible D gene (7 bases). Trimming took 1 base from V and 5 from J, leaving 18 bases between them. CDR3 length equals 16 residues. Per germline, CDR1 SEHNR and CDR2 FQNEAQ (reference sequence).

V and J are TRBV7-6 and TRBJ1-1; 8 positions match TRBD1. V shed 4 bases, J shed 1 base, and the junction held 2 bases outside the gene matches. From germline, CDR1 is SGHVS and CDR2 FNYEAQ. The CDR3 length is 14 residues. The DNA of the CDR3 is TGTGCCAGCAGCTGGGACAGGAAGAACACTGAAGCTTTCTTT. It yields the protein CASSWDRKNTEAFF. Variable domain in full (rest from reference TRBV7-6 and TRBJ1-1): GAGVSQSPRYKVTKRGQDVALRCDPISGHVSLYWYRQALGQGPEFLTYFNYEAQQDKSGLPNDRFSAERPEGSISTLTIQRTEQRDSAMYRCASSWDRKNTEAFFGQGTRLTVV.

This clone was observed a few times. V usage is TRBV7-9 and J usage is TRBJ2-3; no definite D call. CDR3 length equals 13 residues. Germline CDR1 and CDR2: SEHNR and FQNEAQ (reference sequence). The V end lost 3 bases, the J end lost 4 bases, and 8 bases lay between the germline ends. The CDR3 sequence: CASSFGSSDTQYF. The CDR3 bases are TGTGCCAGCAGCTTTGGTAGTTCAGATACGCAGTATTTT.

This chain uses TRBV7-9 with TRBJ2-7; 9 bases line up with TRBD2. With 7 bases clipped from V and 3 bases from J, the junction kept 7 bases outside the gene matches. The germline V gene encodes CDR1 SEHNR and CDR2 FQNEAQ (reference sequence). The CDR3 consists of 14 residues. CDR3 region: CASTRGGEYYEQYF. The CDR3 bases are TGTGCCAGCACACGCGGGGGGGAGTACTACGAGCAGTACTTC.

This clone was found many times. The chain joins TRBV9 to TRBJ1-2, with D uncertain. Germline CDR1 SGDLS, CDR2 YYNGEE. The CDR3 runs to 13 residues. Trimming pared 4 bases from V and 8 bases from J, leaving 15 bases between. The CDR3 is CASSLGRERGYTF. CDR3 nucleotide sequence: TGTGCCAGCAGCCTTGGGCGGGAGAGAGGCTACACCTTC. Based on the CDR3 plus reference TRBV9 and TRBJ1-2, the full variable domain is DSGVTQTPKHLITATGQRVTLRCSPRSGDLSVYWYQQSLDQGLQFLIQYYNGEERAKGNILERFSAQQFPDLHSELNLSSLELGDSALYFCASSLGRERGYTFGSGTRLTVV.

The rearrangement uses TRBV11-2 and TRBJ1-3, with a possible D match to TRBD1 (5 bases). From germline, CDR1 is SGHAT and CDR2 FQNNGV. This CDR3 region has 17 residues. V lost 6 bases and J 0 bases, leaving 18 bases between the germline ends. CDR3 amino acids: CASRISGGLLSGNTIYF. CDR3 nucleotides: TGTGCCAGCAGAATTTCGGGGGGACTTCTCTCTGGAAACACCATATATTTT.

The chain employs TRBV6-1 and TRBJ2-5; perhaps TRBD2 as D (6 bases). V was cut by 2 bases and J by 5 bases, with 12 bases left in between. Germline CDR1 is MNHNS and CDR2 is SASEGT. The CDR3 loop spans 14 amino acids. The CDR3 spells CASSETPGRETQYF. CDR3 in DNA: TGTGCCAGCAGTGAAACACCAGGGAGGGAGACCCAGTACTTC.

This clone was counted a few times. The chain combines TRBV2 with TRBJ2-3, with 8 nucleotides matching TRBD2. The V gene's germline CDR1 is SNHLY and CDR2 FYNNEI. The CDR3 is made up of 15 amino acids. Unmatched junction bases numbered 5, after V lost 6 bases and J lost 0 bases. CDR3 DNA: TGTGCCAGCAGCGGCGGGGGGAGTAGCACAGATACGCAGTATTTT. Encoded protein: CASSGGGSSTDTQYF.

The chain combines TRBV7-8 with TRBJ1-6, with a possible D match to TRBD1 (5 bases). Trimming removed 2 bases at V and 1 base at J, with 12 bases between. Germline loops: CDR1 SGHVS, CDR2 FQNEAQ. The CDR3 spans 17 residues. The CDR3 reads CASSLIRAGSYNSPLHF. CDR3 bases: TGTGCCAGCAGCTTAATAAGGGCAGGGTCCTATAATTCACCCCTCCACTTT.

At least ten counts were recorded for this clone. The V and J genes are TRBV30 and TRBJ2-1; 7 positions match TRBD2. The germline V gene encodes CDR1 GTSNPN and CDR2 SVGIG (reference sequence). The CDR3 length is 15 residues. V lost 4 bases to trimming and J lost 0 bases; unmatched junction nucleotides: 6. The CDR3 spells CAWNPSGGSYNEQFF. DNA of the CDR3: TGTGCCTGGAACCCGTCGGGGGGCTCCTACAATGAGCAGTTCTTC.

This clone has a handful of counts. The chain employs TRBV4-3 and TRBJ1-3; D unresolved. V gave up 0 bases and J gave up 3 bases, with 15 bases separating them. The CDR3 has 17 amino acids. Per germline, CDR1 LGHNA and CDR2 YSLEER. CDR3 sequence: CASSQDLGGRDGNTIYF. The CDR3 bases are TGCGCCAGCAGCCAAGATCTGGGAGGGCGAGATGGAAACACCATATATTTT.

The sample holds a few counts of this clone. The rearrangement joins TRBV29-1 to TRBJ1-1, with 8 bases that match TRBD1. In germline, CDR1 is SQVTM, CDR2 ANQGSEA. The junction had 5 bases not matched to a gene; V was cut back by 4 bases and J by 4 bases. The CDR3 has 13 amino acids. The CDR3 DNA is TGCAGCGTTGTAGGACAGGGAGTCACTGAAGCTTTCTTT. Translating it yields CSVVGQGVTEAFF.

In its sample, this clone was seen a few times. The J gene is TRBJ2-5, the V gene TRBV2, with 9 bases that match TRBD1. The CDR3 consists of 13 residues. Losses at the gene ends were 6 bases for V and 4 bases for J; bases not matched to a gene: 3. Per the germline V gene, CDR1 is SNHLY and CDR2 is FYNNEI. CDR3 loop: CASSGQGRETQYF. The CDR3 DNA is TGTGCCAGCAGCGGACAGGGGCGAGAGACCCAGTACTTC.

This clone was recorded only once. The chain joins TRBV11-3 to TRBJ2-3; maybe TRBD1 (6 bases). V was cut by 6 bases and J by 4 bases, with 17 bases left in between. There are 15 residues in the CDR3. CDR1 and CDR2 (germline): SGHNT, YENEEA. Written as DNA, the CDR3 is TGTGCCAGCAGTATACATCAGGGGACCCCAGATACGCAGTATTTT. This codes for CASSIHQGTPDTQYF.

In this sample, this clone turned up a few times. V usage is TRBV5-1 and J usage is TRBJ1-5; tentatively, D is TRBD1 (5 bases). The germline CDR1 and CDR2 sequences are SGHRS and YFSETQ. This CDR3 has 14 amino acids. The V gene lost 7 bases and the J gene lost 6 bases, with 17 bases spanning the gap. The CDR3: CASGISTGAQPQHF. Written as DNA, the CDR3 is TGCGCCAGCGGCATTTCGACTGGGGCTCAGCCCCAGCATTTT.

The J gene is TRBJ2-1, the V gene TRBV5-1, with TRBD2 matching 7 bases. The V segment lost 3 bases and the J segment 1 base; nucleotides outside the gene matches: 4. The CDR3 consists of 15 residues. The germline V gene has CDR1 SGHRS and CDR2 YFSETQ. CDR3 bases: TGCGCCAGCAGCTCCGGGGACTATTCCTACAATGAGCAGTTCTTC. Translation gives CASSSGDYSYNEQFF.

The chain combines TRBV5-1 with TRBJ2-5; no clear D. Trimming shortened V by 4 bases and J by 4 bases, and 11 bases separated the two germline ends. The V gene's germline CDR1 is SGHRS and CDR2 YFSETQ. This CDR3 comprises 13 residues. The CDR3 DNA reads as TGCGCCAGCAGCCTCATGGCCCGAGAGACCCAGTACTTC. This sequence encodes CASSLMARETQYF.

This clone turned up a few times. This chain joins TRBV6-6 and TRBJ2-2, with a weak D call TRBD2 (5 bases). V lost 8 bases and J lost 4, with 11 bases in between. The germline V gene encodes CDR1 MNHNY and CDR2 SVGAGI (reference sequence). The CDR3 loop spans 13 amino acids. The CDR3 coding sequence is TGTGCCAGCCGGGGTAGAGGCACCGGGGAGCTGTTTTTT. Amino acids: CASRGRGTGELFF.

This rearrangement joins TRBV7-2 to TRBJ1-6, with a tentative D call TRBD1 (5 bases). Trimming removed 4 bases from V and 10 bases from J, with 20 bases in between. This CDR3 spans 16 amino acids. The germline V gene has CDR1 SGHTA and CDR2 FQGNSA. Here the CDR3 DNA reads TGTGCCAGCAGCTCCTCACCGGGACTAAGGAGATCACCCCTCCACTTT. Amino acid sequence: CASSSSPGLRRSPLHF.

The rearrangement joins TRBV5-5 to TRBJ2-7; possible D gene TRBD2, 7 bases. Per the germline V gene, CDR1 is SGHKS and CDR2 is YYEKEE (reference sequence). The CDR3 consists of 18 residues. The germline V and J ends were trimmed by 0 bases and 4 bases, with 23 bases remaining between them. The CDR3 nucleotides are TGTGCCAGCAGCTTGGTTAGCGGGCCTCGAACAGGGCTTTACGAGCAGTACTTC. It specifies CASSLVSGPRTGLYEQYF.

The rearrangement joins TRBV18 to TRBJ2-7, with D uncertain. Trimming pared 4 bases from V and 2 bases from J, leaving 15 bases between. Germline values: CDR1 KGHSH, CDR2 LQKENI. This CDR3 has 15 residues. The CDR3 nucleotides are TGTGCCAGCTCACTAGATAGCTCCCGGACCTACGAGCAGTACTTC. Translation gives CASSLDSSRTYEQYF.

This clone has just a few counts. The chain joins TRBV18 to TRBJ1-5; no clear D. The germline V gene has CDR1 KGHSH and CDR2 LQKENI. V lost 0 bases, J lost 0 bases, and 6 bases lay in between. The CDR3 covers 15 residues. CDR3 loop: CASSPPGSSNQPQHF. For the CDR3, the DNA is TGTGCCAGCTCACCACCGGGCAGTAGCAATCAGCCCCAGCATTTT.

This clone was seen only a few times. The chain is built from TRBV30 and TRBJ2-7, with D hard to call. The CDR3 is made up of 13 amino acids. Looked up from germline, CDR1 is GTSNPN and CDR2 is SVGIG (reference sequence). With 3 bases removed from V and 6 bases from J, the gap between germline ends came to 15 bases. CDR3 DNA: TGTGCCTGGAGCCTGTCCCTAGACTCCGAGCAGTACTTC. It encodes CAWSLSLDSEQYF.

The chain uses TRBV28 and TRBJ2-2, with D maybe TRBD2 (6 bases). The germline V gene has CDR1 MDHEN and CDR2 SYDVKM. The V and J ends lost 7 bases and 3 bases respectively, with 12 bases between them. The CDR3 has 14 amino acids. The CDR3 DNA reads TGTGCCAGCATCGGAGGGGCGGACACCGGGGAGCTGTTTTTT. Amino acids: CASIGGADTGELFF. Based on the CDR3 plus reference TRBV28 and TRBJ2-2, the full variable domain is DVKVTQSSRYLVKRTGEKVFLECVQDMDHENMFWYRQDPGLGLRLIYFSYDVKMKEKGDIPEGYSVSREKKERFSLILESASTNQTSMYLCASIGGADTGELFFGEGSRLTVL.

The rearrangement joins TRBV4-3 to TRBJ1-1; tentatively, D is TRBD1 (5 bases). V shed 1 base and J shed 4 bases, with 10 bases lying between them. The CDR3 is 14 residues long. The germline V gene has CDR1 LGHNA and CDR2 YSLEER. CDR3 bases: TGCGCCAGCAGCCAAGCGCAGGGAAGCACTGAAGCTTTCTTT. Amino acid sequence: CASSQAQGSTEAFF.

CDR3 residues: CASTESNYGYTF. The CDR3 bases are TGTGCCAGCACAGAATCTAACTATGGCTACACCTTC. The J gene is TRBJ1-2, the V gene TRBV2; D gene unclear. Germline CDR1 reads SNHLY; CDR2 reads FYNNEI. The ends were cut back, 7 bases at V and 0 bases at J, with 6 bases in the middle. The CDR3 length is 12 residues.